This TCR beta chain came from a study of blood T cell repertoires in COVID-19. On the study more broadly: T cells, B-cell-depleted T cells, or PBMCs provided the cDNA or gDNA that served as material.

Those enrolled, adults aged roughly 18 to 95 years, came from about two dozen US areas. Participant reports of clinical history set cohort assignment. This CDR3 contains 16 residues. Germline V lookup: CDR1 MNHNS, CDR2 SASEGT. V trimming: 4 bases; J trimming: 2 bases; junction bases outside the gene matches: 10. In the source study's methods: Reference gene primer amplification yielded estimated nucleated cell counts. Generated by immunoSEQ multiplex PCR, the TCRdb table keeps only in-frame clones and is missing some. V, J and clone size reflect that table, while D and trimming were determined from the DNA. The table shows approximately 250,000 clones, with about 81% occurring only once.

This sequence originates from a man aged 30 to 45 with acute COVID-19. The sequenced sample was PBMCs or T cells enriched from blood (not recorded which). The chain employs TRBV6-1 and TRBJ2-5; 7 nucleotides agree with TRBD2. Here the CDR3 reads CASSGLAGRAQETQYF. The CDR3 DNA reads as TGTGCCAGCAGTGGGCTGGCAGGGAGGGCTCAAGAGACCCAGTACTTC.